The following is a T cell receptor (beta chain) sequence with its context. This sample was taken from a study of shared T cell receptors in the human thymus. The assay was immunoSEQ multiplex PCR, and TCRdb's table has in-frame clones only and misses some. The data hold 700,000 or so clones, with approximately 83% observed a single time. This CDR3 has 17 amino acids. Unmatched junction bases numbered 8, after V lost 4 bases and J lost 1 base. Germline CDR1 SGDLS, CDR2 YYNGEE. Separately, the same data were catalogued under a study of human thymus T cells. That work states: Thymic material originated from resections removed in the course of corrective heart surgery.

The V call is TRBV9, the J call TRBJ2-3; 11 bases agree with TRBD1. The sequenced sample was thymocytes. The sequence came from a girl less than two years old with a congenital heart defect. Here the CDR3 DNA reads TGTGCCAGCAGCCTCGGACAGGGGGCTTCTGGCACAGATACGCAGTATTTT. Protein sequence: CASSLGQGASGTDTQYF. Variable domain in full (rest from reference TRBV9 and TRBJ2-3): DSGVTQTPKHLITATGQRVTLRCSPRSGDLSVYWYQQSLDQGLQFLIQYYNGEERAKGNILERFSAQQFPDLHSELNLSSLELGDSALYFCASSLGQGASGTDTQYFGPGTRLTVL.